Listed below are T cell receptor beta chains from one sample, sequenced in a study of blood T cells in healthy people across ages. Each CDR3 protein gets one entry after TCRdb re-called the 5' RACE reads with MiXCR. The sample includes 650,000 to 800,000 distinct CDR3 sequences, about 42% of them seen just once. Sample: blood. These receptors all come from a man in his fifties or sixties in good health. CDR3s include the opening cysteine and the closing phenylalanine or tryptophan. A D gene is named only where the DNA matches it firmly. Expanded clones get a size class; other rows say once, few or many, or leave the size out.

size	J	D	V	CDR3	DNA
NA	TRBJ2-1	TRBD2	TRBV12-3/TRBV12-4	CASSLTSGGRHEQFF	TGTGCCAGCAGCCTCACTAGCGGGGGGCGGCATGAGCAGTTCTTC
many	TRBJ2-1	TRBD2	TRBV7-2	CASSSLAGGGNEQFF	TGTGCCAGCAGCTCACTAGCGGGAGGAGGGAATGAGCAGTTCTTC
few	TRBJ2-1	TRBD2	TRBV6-2/TRBV6-3	CASSYSGSVASGEYNEQFF	TGTGCCAGCAGTTACTCGGGATCCGTGGCTAGCGGGGAATACAATGAGCAGTTCTTC
NA	TRBJ2-1	TRBD2	TRBV29-1	CSVLPLAGTYNEQFF	TGCAGCGTCCTGCCCCTAGCGGGGACTTACAATGAGCAGTTCTTC
NA	TRBJ2-7	NA	TRBV10-3	CAISEMTSFNEQYF	TGTGCCATCAGTGAGATGACTTCTTTTAACGAGCAGTACTTC
few	TRBJ1-6	NA	TRBV20-1	CSARDIEVYSPLHF	TGCAGTGCTAGAGATATCGAGGTTTATTCACCCCTCCACTTT
NA	TRBJ1-1	NA	TRBV15	CATSRDWGGYRNTEAFF	TGTGCCACCAGCAGAGATTGGGGGGGCTATCGGAACACTGAAGCTTTCTTT
NA	TRBJ1-2	NA	TRBV10-2	CASSTGTLNYGYTF	TGCGCCAGCAGTACCGGGACACTCAACTATGGCTACACCTTC
NA	TRBJ2-1	TRBD1	TRBV7-2	CASSRGTGNSEQFF	TGTGCCAGCAGCCGGGGGACAGGGAATAGTGAGCAGTTCTTC
NA	TRBJ2-1	NA	TRBV10-2	CASRDGRYNEQFF	TGCGCCAGCAGGGACGGCCGATACAATGAGCAGTTCTTC
once	TRBJ2-5	TRBD1	TRBV7-9	CASSLTGSGQGYETQYF	TGTGCCAGCAGCTTAACGGGTTCGGGACAGGGGTATGAGACCCAGTACTTC
NA	TRBJ2-7	NA	TRBV28	CAIRTQGEQYF	TGTGCCATCCGAACTCAGGGCGAGCAGTACTTC
NA	TRBJ1-1	TRBD1	TRBV6-5	CASSYRDSRGTEAFF	TGTGCCAGCAGCTATAGGGACAGTCGGGGAACTGAAGCTTTCTTT
NA	TRBJ2-1	TRBD2	TRBV19	CASSMSSGSPNEQFF	TGTGCCAGTAGTATGTCTAGCGGGAGCCCCAATGAGCAGTTCTTC
NA	TRBJ2-7	TRBD1	TRBV4-1	CASGQGGDRFLYEQYF	TGCGCCAGCGGCCAAGGTGGGGACAGGTTTCTCTACGAGCAGTACTTC
few	TRBJ2-1	TRBD2	TRBV20-1	CLLAGGGNEQFF	TGCCTACTAGCGGGGGGAGGTAATGAGCAGTTCTTC
NA	TRBJ1-4	TRBD1	TRBV10-3	CAIRADRAEKLFF	TGTGCCATCAGGGCCGACAGGGCTGAAAAACTGTTTTTT
few	TRBJ2-5	TRBD2	TRBV24-1	CATSDPASGEETQYF	TGTGCCACCAGTGATCCCGCTAGCGGGGAAGAGACCCAGTACTTC
NA	TRBJ1-4	NA	TRBV28	CASSPTQGANEKLFF	TGTGCCAGCAGCCCTACACAGGGAGCTAATGAAAAACTGTTTTTT
NA	TRBJ1-4	NA	TRBV6-5	CASRSLATNEKLFF	TGTGCCAGCAGGTCTCTTGCAACTAATGAAAAACTGTTTTTT
NA	TRBJ1-2	NA	TRBV6-1	CASSGISVDLYGYTF	TGTGCCAGCAGTGGCATCTCCGTGGACCTCTATGGCTACACCTTC
NA	TRBJ2-1	NA	TRBV20-1	CSAVSPGRRYNEQFF	TGCAGTGCTGTCAGCCCGGGGCGAAGGTACAATGAGCAGTTCTTC
NA	TRBJ1-2	TRBD1	TRBV7-9	CASSLFSPGGNGYTF	TGTGCCAGCAGCTTATTCTCCCCAGGGGGCAACGGCTACACCTTC
NA	TRBJ1-5	TRBD1	TRBV20-1	CSAKTTGNQPQHF	TGCAGTGCAAAAACGACAGGGAATCAGCCCCAGCATTTT
NA	TRBJ2-1	TRBD1	TRBV7-8	CASSGNRGGEQFF	TGTGCCAGCAGCGGGAACAGGGGCGGGGAGCAGTTCTTC
NA	TRBJ2-1	TRBD2	TRBV7-2	CASSPRLAGDNEQFF	TGTGCCAGCAGCCCCAGACTAGCGGGGGACAATGAGCAGTTCTTC
few	TRBJ2-1	NA	TRBV5-1	CASSEQGGEQFF	TGCGCCAGCAGCGAACAGGGTGGTGAGCAGTTCTTC
NA	TRBJ2-6	NA	TRBV4-3	CASSREANNVLTF	TGCGCCAGCAGCCGAGAGGCAAACAACGTCCTGACTTTC
NA	TRBJ2-2	TRBD1	TRBV6-6	CASSPRDSYTGELFF	TGTGCCAGCAGTCCCCGGGACAGCTATACCGGGGAGCTGTTTTTT
few	TRBJ2-5	NA	TRBV7-9	CASSLGVAQETQYF	TGTGCCAGCAGCTTAGGAGTAGCGCAAGAGACCCAGTACTTC
NA	TRBJ2-3	NA	TRBV7-2	CASSLNVADTQYF	TGTGCCAGCAGCTTAAACGTTGCAGATACGCAGTATTTT
NA	TRBJ2-7	NA	TRBV6-5	CASSKRDRYEQYF	TGTGCCAGCAGTAAACGCGATCGTTACGAGCAGTACTTC
many	TRBJ2-5	NA	TRBV4-1	CASSDPRVRKTQYF	TGCGCCAGCAGCGACCCACGCGTGCGCAAGACCCAGTACTTC
NA	TRBJ2-7	NA	TRBV28	CASSWTLRSYEQYF	TGTGCCAGCAGCTGGACACTCAGATCCTACGAGCAGTACTTC
NA	TRBJ1-4	NA	TRBV5-1	CASSLHGEKLFF	TGCGCCAGCAGCTTGCATGGTGAAAAACTGTTTTTT
few	TRBJ2-7	TRBD1	TRBV7-2	CASSLTGGWYEQYF	TGTGCCAGCAGCTTGACAGGGGGCTGGTACGAGCAGTACTTC
NA	TRBJ2-7	NA	TRBV27	CASSSGSSGNEQYF	TGTGCCAGCAGTTCCGGCTCATCAGGGAACGAGCAGTACTTC
NA	TRBJ2-1	TRBD1	TRBV29-1	CSVGQDRTYNEQFF	TGCAGCGTAGGACAGGACCGGACCTACAATGAGCAGTTCTTC
few	TRBJ1-1	TRBD1	TRBV4-1	CASVGDSREAFF	TGCGCCAGCGTAGGGGACAGCAGAGAAGCTTTCTTT
few	TRBJ2-1	NA	TRBV19	CASSSFGTDTYNEQFF	TGTGCCAGTAGTAGCTTCGGGACCGACACCTACAATGAGCAGTTCTTC
NA	TRBJ2-5	NA	TRBV10-2	CASSEGITSGQYF	TGCGCCAGCAGTGAGGGGATTACCTCCGGCCAGTACTTC
NA	TRBJ2-1	NA	TRBV2	CASSLAAKQFF	TGTGCCAGCAGCCTTGCGGCCAAGCAGTTCTTC
NA	TRBJ1-4	NA	TRBV29-1	CSVAHEATNEKLFF	TGCAGCGTAGCCCATGAGGCAACTAATGAAAAACTGTTTTTT
few	TRBJ2-3	TRBD2	TRBV10-2	CASRDPGGHRTDTQYF	TGCGCCAGCAGGGACCCGGGAGGGCACCGAACAGATACGCAGTATTTT
few	TRBJ2-7	NA	TRBV6-6	CASSYLGEGTREQYF	TGTGCCAGCAGTTACCTCGGGGAAGGGACGAGGGAGCAGTACTTC
NA	TRBJ2-5	NA	TRBV20-1	CSARDDGLQETQYF	TGCAGTGCTAGAGATGACGGCCTACAAGAGACCCAGTACTTC
NA	TRBJ2-3	NA	TRBV18	CASAPRFPDTQYF	TGTGCCAGCGCACCCCGCTTTCCAGATACGCAGTATTTT
NA	TRBJ2-4	TRBD1	TRBV11-2	CASSWNRDRGFAAKSIQYF	TGTGCCAGCAGCTGGAACCGGGACAGGGGTTTTGCGGCCAAAAGCATTCAGTACTTC
NA	TRBJ2-5	NA	TRBV7-9	CASTDQVNEQYF	TGTGCCAGCACCGACCAAGTCAATGAGCAGTACTTC
NA	TRBJ2-5	NA	TRBV28	CASSPLGAGEQETQYF	TGTGCCAGCAGTCCCCTAGGGGCGGGCGAGCAAGAGACCCAGTACTTC
once	TRBJ2-2	TRBD2	TRBV13	CASSSTSGANTGELFF	TGTGCCAGCAGCTCTACTAGCGGGGCTAACACCGGGGAGCTGTTTTTT
NA	TRBJ1-2	NA	TRBV28	CASSLPPAGSNYGYTF	TGTGCCAGCAGTTTACCCCCGGCGGGGTCTAACTATGGCTACACCTTC
NA	TRBJ2-7	TRBD1	TRBV20-1	CSAVGTGRDEQYF	TGCAGTGCTGTTGGGACAGGTAGAGATGAGCAGTACTTC
few	TRBJ1-1	NA	TRBV9	CASSVGQGPMNTEAFF	TGTGCCAGCAGCGTAGGCCAGGGGCCCATGAACACTGAAGCTTTCTTT
many	TRBJ2-5	NA	TRBV7-2	CASSPGVTQYF	TGTGCCAGCAGCCCGGGGGTGACCCAGTACTTC
few	TRBJ1-6	TRBD1	TRBV7-3	CASSASGTGYSPLHF	TGTGCCAGCAGCGCATCCGGGACAGGTTATTCACCCCTCCACTTT
NA	TRBJ2-7	NA	TRBV29-1	CGVEQGRYEQYF	TGCGGCGTTGAACAGGGCAGATACGAGCAGTACTTC